This TCR beta chain came from a study of shared clonotypes between healthy human individuals. Study-level findings and limits: Only blood samples were collected, and tissue repertoires likely differ.

The CDR3 has 17 amino acids. J was trimmed by 0 bases and V by 5 bases; bases with no gene match: 2. The germline CDR1 and CDR2 sequences are SGHTA and FQGNSA. Every subset's genomic DNA went evenly onto several immunoSEQ plates. Libraries were prepared by immunoSEQ multiplex PCR; TCRdb keeps only in-frame clonotypes and omits some of them. The profile covers about 490,000 clones, with 75% to 85% appearing a single time and 10% to 15% taken by the ten largest. About this clone: Its antigen remains unknown.

The chain employs TRBV7-2 and TRBJ2-3, with 16 bases matching TRBD2. What was sequenced was PBMCs. The source is a woman in her forties in good health. Some clones in this sample may be carry-over from other donors' samples. For the CDR3, the DNA is TGTGCCAGCAGCATGGGACTAGCGGGAGGGAGCACAGATACGCAGTATTTT. This translates into CASSMGLAGGSTDTQYF. Full variable domain (outside the CDR3, taken from reference TRBV7-2 and TRBJ2-3): GAGVSQSPSNKVTEKGKDVELRCDPISGHTALYWYRQSLGQGLEFLIYFQGNSAPDKSGLPSDRFSAERTGGSVSTLTIQRTQQEDSAVYLCASSMGLAGGSTDTQYFGPGTRLTVL.